This entry describes one T cell receptor beta chain. Distinct nucleotide sequences in the sample also encode this CDR3. The protocol was immunoSEQ multiplex PCR, while the TCRdb copy is restricted to in-frame clones and leaves out a portion. The table has hundreds of thousands of clones, 88% seen once. The data originate from a study of blood T cell repertoires in COVID-19. Study-wide context: Material from acute and convalescent COVID-19 was sourced from the United States, Italy and Spain. From T cells, B-cell-depleted T cells, or PBMCs came the material, which was cDNA or gDNA.

V gave up 1 base and J gave up 5 bases; unmatched junction bases: 2. Germline CDR1 reads MDHEN; CDR2 reads SYDVKM. The CDR3 sequence is 14 residues long. The source material was peripheral blood. V is TRBV28 and J is TRBJ1-5; 7 bases match TRBD1. This receptor was obtained from a man older than 75 with acute or convalescent COVID-19. The CDR3 DNA follows: TGTGCCAGCAGTTTATCAGACAGGGATCAGCCCCAGCATTTT. Protein sequence: CASSLSDRDQPQHF. Based on the CDR3 plus reference TRBV28 and TRBJ1-5, the full variable domain is DVKVTQSSRYLVKRTGEKVFLECVQDMDHENMFWYRQDPGLGLRLIYFSYDVKMKEKGDIPEGYSVSREKKERFSLILESASTNQTSMYLCASSLSDRDQPQHFGDGTRLSIL.